This TCR beta chain was recorded in a study of breast tumors, draining lymph nodes, adjacent tissues. Overall study results and limits: Findings are consistent with lymph node origin and intratumoral expansion of most tumor T cells. Tumor TCR diversity was below lymph nodes but above nontumor tissue.

TCRdb called the multiplex PCR reads again in MiXCR, with one record for every CDR3 protein. The repertoire holds about 200,000 distinct CDR3 sequences, with approximately 30% as singletons. The V gene's germline CDR1 is DFQATT and CDR2 SNEGSKA (reference sequence). V was clipped by 6 bases and J by 3 bases; unmatched bases: 4. The CDR3 contains 13 residues. This clonotype was seen once. Its antigen is still unknown. Axillary draining lymph nodes of breast cancer patients supplied the node samples. The material sequenced was axillary lymph node tissue. The TCR sequence derives from a female donor with breast cancer. Some clones in this sample may be carry-over from other donors' samples. The chain joins TRBV20-1 to TRBJ1-4; 7 positions agree with TRBD1. CDR3 loop: CSATTGSNEKLFF. CDR3 bases: TGCAGTGCCACGACAGGGTCTAATGAAAAACTGTTTTTT.